This is a list of T cell receptor beta chains from one sample in a study of identical twins. One entry per CDR3 protein results from TCRdb running MiXCR on the 5' RACE reads. The sample lists about 720,000 distinct CDR3 sequences, 18% seen once, with around 12% in the top ten. These records were also assigned to another study, of T cells expressing NK-cell markers.

The sample comprised PBMCs. The origin of the receptors is a woman between 18 and 29 years old in good health. CDR3s include the opening cysteine and the closing phenylalanine or tryptophan. D genes are given only for firm matches. Clone size is given for some rows only: seen once, a few or many times, or a class if the clone is expanded.

CASSLASGTNTGELFF,TGTGCCAGCAGCTTGGCTAGCGGGACGAACACCGGGGAGCTGTTTTTT,TRBJ2-2,TRBV5-5,many,TRBD2
CASSLESFTQFF,TGTGCCAGCAGCTTAGAAAGCTTTACCCAGTTCTTC,TRBJ2-1,TRBV11-2,once,NA
CASSSVVGGSYEQYF,TGTGCCAGCAGCTCGGTGGTGGGTGGCTCCTACGAGCAGTACTTC,TRBJ2-7,TRBV7-9,NA,NA
CASSETGVSYNEQFF,TGTGCCAGCAGCGAGACAGGGGTCTCCTACAATGAGCAGTTCTTC,TRBJ2-1,TRBV7-9,NA,TRBD1
CASNKQGASNEQFF,TGTGCCAGCAATAAACAGGGGGCTAGCAATGAGCAGTTCTTC,TRBJ2-1,TRBV6-5,NA,TRBD1
CASSLVYNEQYF,TGCGCCAGCAGCTTGGTATATAACGAGCAGTACTTC,TRBJ2-7,TRBV5-1,few,NA
CASRRGWGEATGELFF,TGTGCCAGCAGGCGGGGATGGGGGGAGGCCACCGGGGAGCTGTTTTTT,TRBJ2-2,TRBV27,NA,NA
CASSEGVRVKQFF,TGTGCCAGCAGTGAAGGCGTAAGGGTGAAGCAGTTCTTC,TRBJ2-1,TRBV6-1,NA,NA
CASSQDAGQGRSNTGELFF,TGCGCCAGCAGCCAAGATGCAGGACAGGGGCGATCGAACACCGGGGAGCTGTTTTTT,TRBJ2-2,TRBV4-1,NA,TRBD1
CATSGAERETQYF,TGTGCCACCAGCGGGGCCGAAAGAGAGACCCAGTACTTC,TRBJ2-5,TRBV15,NA,NA
CASSRQSGGNYGYTF,TGTGCCAGCAGTCGACAATCGGGGGGAAACTATGGCTACACCTTC,TRBJ1-2,TRBV7-2,few,NA
CSARDWGGSDGYTF,TGCAGTGCTAGAGATTGGGGAGGGAGCGATGGCTACACCTTC,TRBJ1-2,TRBV20-1,few,NA
CASSQDGAYSLDEQFF,TGTGCCAGCAGCCAAGATGGAGCGTACTCCTTGGATGAGCAGTTCTTC,TRBJ2-1,TRBV3-1,NA,NA
CASSVASFYNEQFF,TGTGCCAGCAGCGTTGCGAGCTTTTACAATGAGCAGTTCTTC,TRBJ2-1,TRBV7-2,few,NA
CASSYGRVEQFF,TGTGCCAGCAGTTACGGACGGGTTGAGCAGTTCTTC,TRBJ2-1,TRBV6-2/TRBV6-3,many,NA
CASSRGGPTGGYEQFF,TGCGCCAGCAGCCGTGGCGGGCCCACCGGGGGGTATGAGCAGTTCTTC,TRBJ2-1,TRBV4-3,NA,TRBD2
CASSLSGATNEKLFF,TGCGCCAGCAGCTTGTCAGGTGCAACTAATGAAAAACTGTTTTTT,TRBJ1-4,TRBV5-1,NA,NA
CSALLAGGPKDTQYF,TGCAGTGCCCTACTAGCGGGAGGGCCAAAGGATACGCAGTATTTT,TRBJ2-3,TRBV20-1,NA,TRBD2
CASSYSMGGGYGYTF,TGTGCCAGCAGTTACTCGATGGGTGGCGGCTATGGCTACACCTTC,TRBJ1-2,TRBV6-5,few,NA
CASSSLRQTQETQYF,TGCGCCAGCAGCTCACTACGGCAAACTCAAGAGACCCAGTACTTC,TRBJ2-5,TRBV4-3,NA,NA
CSAVPQGTQYF,TGCAGTGCTGTACCCCAAGGGACCCAGTACTTC,TRBJ2-5,TRBV20-1,few,NA
CASSPTYNEQFF,TGTGCCAGCAGCCCTACCTACAATGAGCAGTTCTTC,TRBJ2-1,TRBV7-2,many,NA
CASSLSGDEKLFF,TGTGCCAGCAGTTTAAGTGGCGATGAAAAACTGTTTTTT,TRBJ1-4,TRBV12-3/TRBV12-4,NA,NA
CASSSEMRADTQYF,TGCGCCAGCAGCTCAGAAATGAGGGCGGATACGCAGTATTTT,TRBJ2-3,TRBV5-1,NA,NA
CASMISRTGFYNEQFF,TGTGCCAGCATGATTTCGAGGACAGGGTTTTACAATGAGCAGTTCTTC,TRBJ2-1,TRBV12-3/TRBV12-4,many,TRBD1
CSAIRGAYNEQFF,TGCAGTGCTATCCGCGGGGCGTACAATGAGCAGTTCTTC,TRBJ2-1,TRBV20-1,few,NA
CASSVSGRGTQYF,TGTGCCAGCAGCGTTAGCGGGCGAGGCACGCAGTATTTT,TRBJ2-3,TRBV7-2,NA,TRBD2
CASSFRGGYGYTF,TGTGCCAGCAGTTTTAGGGGGGGCTATGGCTACACCTTC,TRBJ1-2,TRBV12-3/TRBV12-4,many,NA
CATKNLAAYNEQFF,TGTGCCACCAAGAACCTAGCGGCCTACAATGAGCAGTTCTTC,TRBJ2-1,TRBV15,NA,TRBD2
CASSSPRHPSTDTQYF,TGCGCCAGCAGCTCCCCTCGACATCCGAGCACAGATACGCAGTATTTT,TRBJ2-3,TRBV5-1,NA,NA
CASSLVLAGAGNSYEQYF,TGTGCCAGCAGCCTCGTGCTAGCGGGAGCCGGTAACTCCTACGAGCAGTACTTC,TRBJ2-7,TRBV6-1,NA,TRBD2
CSARTATNEKLFF,TGCAGCGCCCGGACAGCAACTAATGAAAAACTGTTTTTT,TRBJ1-4,TRBV29-1,many,NA
CASSYGRGPAPEQFF,TGCGCCAGCAGCTACGGACGAGGCCCAGCACCTGAGCAGTTCTTC,TRBJ2-1,TRBV4-3,few,NA
CASRPGTNTGELFF,TGTGCCAGTAGGCCCGGAACGAACACCGGGGAGCTGTTTTTT,TRBJ2-2,TRBV19,NA,NA
CASGLTEQFF,TGTGCCAGCGGTTTAACGGAGCAGTTCTTC,TRBJ2-1,TRBV9,NA,NA
CSARETSTDTQYF,TGCAGTGCTAGGGAAACTAGCACAGATACGCAGTATTTT,TRBJ2-3,TRBV20-1,few,NA
CASSPPTGARVEQYF,TGTGCCAGCAGCCCCCCAACGGGGGCGCGGGTCGAGCAGTACTTC,TRBJ2-7,TRBV7-9,few,NA
CASSSVFPDPNTEAFF,TGTGCCAGCAGTTCCGTCTTCCCAGATCCGAACACTGAAGCTTTCTTT,TRBJ1-1,TRBV27,few,NA
CASTQGQVGNQPQHF,TGTGCCAGCACCCAGGGGCAGGTTGGCAATCAGCCCCAGCATTTT,TRBJ1-5,TRBV2,few,NA
CSARDHKGSGSYEQYF,TGCAGTGCTAGAGATCACAAAGGGTCCGGCTCCTACGAGCAGTACTTC,TRBJ2-7,TRBV20-1,NA,NA